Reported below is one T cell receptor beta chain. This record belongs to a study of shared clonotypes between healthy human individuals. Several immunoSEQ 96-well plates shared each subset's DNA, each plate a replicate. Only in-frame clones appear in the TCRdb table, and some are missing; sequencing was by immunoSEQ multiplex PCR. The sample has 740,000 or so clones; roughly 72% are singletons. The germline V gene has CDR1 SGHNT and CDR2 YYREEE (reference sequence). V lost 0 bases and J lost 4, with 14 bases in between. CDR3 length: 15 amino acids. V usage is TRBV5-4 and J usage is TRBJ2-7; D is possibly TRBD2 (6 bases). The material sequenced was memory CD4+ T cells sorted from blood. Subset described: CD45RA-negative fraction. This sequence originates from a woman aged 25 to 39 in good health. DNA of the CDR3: TGTGCCAGCAGCTTGGGAGCGGGTGGGTGGTACGAGCAGTACTTC. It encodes CASSLGAGGWYEQYF.